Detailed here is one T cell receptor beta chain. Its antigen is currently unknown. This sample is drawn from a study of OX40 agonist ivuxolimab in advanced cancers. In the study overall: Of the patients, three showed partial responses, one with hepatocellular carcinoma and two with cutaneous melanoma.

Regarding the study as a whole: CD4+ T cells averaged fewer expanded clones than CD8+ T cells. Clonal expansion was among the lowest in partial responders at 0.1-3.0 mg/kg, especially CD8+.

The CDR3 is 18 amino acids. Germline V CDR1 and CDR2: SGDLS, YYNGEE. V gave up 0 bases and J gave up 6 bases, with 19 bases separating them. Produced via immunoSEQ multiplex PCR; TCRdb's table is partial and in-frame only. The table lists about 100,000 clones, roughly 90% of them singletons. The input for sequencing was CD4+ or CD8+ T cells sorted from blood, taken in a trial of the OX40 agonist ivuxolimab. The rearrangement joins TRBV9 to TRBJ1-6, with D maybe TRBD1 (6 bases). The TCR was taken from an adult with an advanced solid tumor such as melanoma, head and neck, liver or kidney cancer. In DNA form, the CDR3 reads TGTGCCAGCAGCGTAGCGGAGGGCCGGGGACACCTTAATTCACCCCTCCACTTT. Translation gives CASSVAEGRGHLNSPLHF.